What follows are 31 T cell receptor beta chains derived from one specimen sequenced in a study of blood T cell repertoires in COVID-19. This table comes from immunoSEQ multiplex PCR, and its TCRdb copy is limited to in-frame clones, with some not included. The sample records tens of thousands of clones, about 90% being singletons. The sample was peripheral blood. These receptors came from a woman aged 45-59 years with active or convalescent COVID-19.

V usage is TRBV19 and J usage is TRBJ1-5, with D unclear. Germline CDR1 and CDR2: LNHDA and SQIVND (reference sequence). Trimming left V 1 base short and J 0 bases short, with 4 bases between. CDR3 length: 14 residues. CDR3 in amino acids: CASSIVASNQPQHF. In nucleotides, the CDR3 is TGTGCCAGTAGTATAGTGGCTAGCAATCAGCCCCAGCATTTT. The complete variable domain, with remaining parts taken from reference TRBV19 and TRBJ1-5, reads DGGITQSPKYLFRKEGQNVTLSCEQNLNHDAMYWYRQDPGQGLRLIYYSQIVNDFQKGDIAEGYSVSREKKESFPLTVTSAQKNPTAFYLCASSIVASNQPQHFGDGTRLSIL.

The chain employs TRBV6-5 and TRBJ1-2; D call uncertain. The CDR3 runs 15 residues. Germline V gene lookup returns CDR1 MNHEY and CDR2 SVGAGI. V was clipped by 6 bases and J by 6 bases, with 20 bases between them. The CDR3 here is CASSPNRVRGDGYTF. CDR3 bases: TGTGCCAGCAGCCCCAATCGGGTCCGGGGTGATGGCTACACCTTC.

This clone was found once. V gene TRBV6-5 combines with J gene TRBJ1-2; TRBD1 aligns across 9 bases. V was clipped by 7 bases and J by 7 bases; unmatched bases: 7. Germline CDR1 reads MNHEY; CDR2 reads SVGAGI. The CDR3 is made up of 13 amino acids. The CDR3 DNA is TGTGCCAGCAAGACCGACAGGGGGGGTGGCTACACCTTC. Its translation is CASKTDRGGGYTF.

The V and J genes are TRBV7-2 and TRBJ1-1; D perhaps matches TRBD1 (6 bases). CDR3 size: 15 residues. V lost 1 base to trimming and J lost 0 bases, with 9 bases between them. Looked up from germline, CDR1 is SGHTA and CDR2 is FQGNSA. The CDR3 coding sequence is TGTGCCAGCAGCTTAGACAACAGGGTGAACACTGAAGCTTTCTTT. Amino acid sequence: CASSLDNRVNTEAFF.

This chain connects TRBV6-5 to TRBJ2-7; perhaps TRBD2 as D (6 bases). The CDR3 loop spans 14 amino acids. Trimming took off 5 bases at V and 2 bases at J, with 13 bases between the two ends. Germline V CDR1 and CDR2: MNHEY, SVGAGI. The CDR3 sequence: CASSPAGPPYEQYF. DNA of the CDR3: TGTGCCAGCAGTCCGGCGGGGCCCCCCTACGAGCAGTACTTC.

This CDR3 is CASSLSGGPNTGELFF. The DNA for the CDR3 is TGTGCCAGCAGCCTCAGCGGGGGGCCGAACACCGGGGAGCTGTTTTTT. The chain is built from TRBV7-2 and TRBJ2-2; 9 nucleotides agree with TRBD2. This CDR3 contains 16 residues. J lost 0 bases, V lost 5 bases, and 4 bases had no gene match. CDR1 is SGHTA, CDR2 FQGNSA, per germline.

The chain couples TRBV5-6 to TRBJ1-1, with 11 bases matching TRBD1. V dropped 5 bases and J dropped 0; count of bases not matched to a gene: 9. Germline assignment: CDR1 SGHDT and CDR2 YYEEEE. This CDR3 is built from 17 residues. CDR3 protein: CASRQDRGPLMNTEAFF. DNA for the CDR3: TGTGCCAGCAGACAGGACAGGGGGCCCCTTATGAACACTGAAGCTTTCTTT.

This sequence joins TRBV10-3 and TRBJ1-2; 7 bases fit TRBD1. CDR1 is ENHRY, CDR2 SYGVKD, per germline. V lost 3 bases to trimming and J lost 1 base; unmatched junction nucleotides: 14. The CDR3 extends over 18 amino acids. The CDR3 here is CAISDLRSGGLINYGYTF. The DNA for the CDR3 is TGTGCCATCAGTGACCTGCGTTCAGGGGGTTTGATTAACTATGGCTACACCTTC.

The chain joins TRBV4-2 to TRBJ2-5; 9 nucleotides match TRBD2. The CDR3 extends over 18 amino acids. Germline values: CDR1 LGHNA, CDR2 YNFKEQ. Trimming cost V 0 bases and J 2 bases; bases outside gene matches: 10. The CDR3 loop reads CASSQEGRRAGGQETQYF. The DNA for the CDR3 is TGTGCCAGCAGCCAAGAAGGCCGGAGGGCGGGGGGGCAAGAGACCCAGTACTTC.

CDR3 region: CASTSTGGGTEAFF. In DNA, the CDR3 is TGTGCCAGCACCTCCACAGGGGGCGGCACTGAAGCTTTCTTT. The rearrangement links TRBV6-5 to TRBJ1-1, with 9 bases lining up with TRBD1. The CDR3 consists of 14 residues. The V gene's germline CDR1 is MNHEY and CDR2 SVGAGI. V lost 7 bases, J lost 4 bases, and 7 bases stayed unmatched.

The chain is built from TRBV12-3 or TRBV12-4 and TRBJ2-7; TRBD1 might be the D (5 bases). This CDR3 comprises 10 residues. V gave up 9 bases and J gave up 4 bases, with 7 bases separating them. This CDR3 reads CARHRYEQYF. The CDR3 nucleotides are TGTGCCAGACACAGGTACGAGCAGTACTTC.

This rearrangement joins TRBV2 to TRBJ1-5, with D possibly being TRBD1 (5 bases). The germline V and J ends were trimmed by 2 bases and 4 bases, with 15 bases remaining between them. The CDR3 is made up of 16 amino acids. Germline loops: CDR1 SNHLY, CDR2 FYNNEI. The CDR3: CASSESARAKNQPQHF. For the CDR3, the DNA is TGTGCCAGCAGTGAATCGGCCAGGGCGAAGAATCAGCCCCAGCATTTT. The whole variable domain, filled in from reference TRBV2 and TRBJ1-5, reads EPEVTQTPSHQVTQMGQEVILRCVPISNHLYFYWYRQILGQKVEFLVSFYNNEISEKSEIFDDQFSVERPDGSNFTLKIRSTKLEDSAMYFCASSESARAKNQPQHFGDGTRLSIL.

The chain links TRBV27 to TRBJ1-2; perhaps TRBD1 as D (6 bases). V was pared by 1 base and J by 6 bases, with 18 bases between. The CDR3 contains 16 residues. Germline-derived CDR1 and CDR2 are MNHEY and SMNVEV (reference sequence). The CDR3 nucleotides are TGTGCCAGCAGTTTATTTCAGGGGTCTCGGAGCGATGGCTACACCTTC. Protein: CASSLFQGSRSDGYTF.

The CDR3 nucleotides read TGTGCCAGCAGCTTGGGCCAGGCCCTCCACTTT. This codes for CASSLGQALHF. V and J are TRBV5-6 and TRBJ1-6; no firm D call. This CDR3 spans 11 amino acids. V lost 0 bases, J lost 14 bases, and 6 bases lay in between. CDR1 is SGHDT, CDR2 YYEEEE, per germline.

The V and J genes are TRBV29-1 and TRBJ1-2, with D perhaps TRBD1 (5 bases). The germline CDR1 and CDR2 sequences are SQVTM and ANQGSEA. This CDR3 has 15 residues. Trimming removed 4 bases from V and 4 bases from J, with 19 bases in between. Written as DNA, the CDR3 is TGCAGCGTTGTTACATTTCAGCAGGGAACCTATGGCTACACCTTC. Encoded protein: CSVVTFQQGTYGYTF.

This clone was observed once. This chain links TRBV4-3 with TRBJ2-3; 11 positions agree with TRBD2. CDR1 is LGHNA and CDR2 is YSLEER in the germline V gene. There are 17 residues in the CDR3. Losses at the gene ends were 0 bases for V and 1 base for J; bases not matched to a gene: 3. CDR3 residues: CASSQDGTSGGTDTQYF. The CDR3 DNA is TGCGCCAGCAGCCAAGACGGGACTAGCGGTGGCACAGATACGCAGTATTTT.

This clone has just one count. The chain joins TRBV4-3 to TRBJ1-2; 8 bases are shared with TRBD1. Germline assignment: CDR1 LGHNA and CDR2 YSLEER. This CDR3 is built from 14 residues. V was pared by 3 bases and J by 8 bases, with 8 bases of the junction left unmatched. The CDR3 loop reads CASSHGQGPGGYTF. The CDR3 DNA reads TGCGCCAGCAGCCATGGACAGGGACCAGGGGGCTACACCTTC.

This chain joins TRBV25-1 and TRBJ1-2; D remains ambiguous. The V gene's germline CDR1 is MGHDK and CDR2 SYGVNS. The length of the CDR3 is 11 residues. V was shortened by 3 bases and J by 4 bases, with 3 bases between the two germline ends. Written as DNA, the CDR3 is TGTGCCAGCAGTGACGGCTATGGCTACACCTTC. Translation: CASSDGYGYTF.

The chain recombines TRBV19 with TRBJ2-1; D ambiguous. V was clipped by 3 bases and J by 8 bases, with 8 bases between them. The CDR3 sequence is 12 residues long. Per the germline V gene, CDR1 is LNHDA and CDR2 is SQIVND (reference sequence). The CDR3 here is CASSIPPDEQFF. In DNA, the CDR3 is TGTGCCAGTAGTATCCCTCCGGATGAGCAGTTCTTC.

V and J are TRBV12-5 and TRBJ2-2; TRBD1 matches 7 bases. The CDR3 is 14 amino acids. CDR1 LGHNT and CDR2 FRNRAP come from the germline V gene. After removal of 6 bases from V and 5 bases from J, the junction contained 6 bases not matched to a gene. CDR3 region: CASGPDRATGELFF. For the CDR3, the DNA is TGTGCTAGTGGCCCCGACAGGGCGACCGGGGAGCTGTTTTTT. The variable domain in full, completed from reference TRBV12-5 and TRBJ2-2, reads DARVTQTPRHKVTEMGQEVTMRCQPILGHNTVFWYRQTMMQGLELLAYFRNRAPLDDSGMPKDRFSAEMPDATLATLKIQPSEPRDSAVYFCASGPDRATGELFFGEGSRLTVL.

V gene TRBV5-6 combines with J gene TRBJ1-3; possibly TRBD1 for D (6 bases). Trimming left V 1 base short and J 0 bases short, with 14 bases between. This CDR3 is built from 17 residues. The germline V gene encodes CDR1 SGHDT and CDR2 YYEEEE. The CDR3 reads CASSLPGGPSSGNTIYF. The DNA for the CDR3 is TGTGCCAGCAGCTTGCCGGGGGGGCCGAGCTCTGGAAACACCATATATTTT.

The chain couples TRBV5-1 to TRBJ1-4, with 7 bases that match TRBD1. Germline CDR1 is SGHRS and CDR2 is YFSETQ. The CDR3 has 14 residues. V gave up 3 bases and J gave up 11 bases; unmatched junction bases: 10. The CDR3 DNA sequence: TGCGCCAGCAGCTCTAACAGGGGCGGAGGGAAACTGTTTTTT. This translates into CASSSNRGGGKLFF.

The CDR3 nucleotides read TGTGCCAGCAGTCAGGACAGTTATGAAAAACTGTTTTTT. The encoded protein is CASSQDSYEKLFF. V is TRBV6-6 and J is TRBJ1-4, with TRBD1 as a possible D gene (6 bases). Germline V gene data show CDR1 as MNHNY and CDR2 as SVGAGI (reference sequence). Trimming left V 5 bases short and J 6 bases short, with 10 bases between. This CDR3 comprises 13 residues.

The chain couples TRBV19 to TRBJ1-4; D possibly corresponds to TRBD1 (6 bases). The CDR3 is 14 residues long. Per germline, CDR1 LNHDA and CDR2 SQIVND (reference sequence). Between the trimmed V and J ends, which lost 7 bases and 5 bases, there was a span of 14 bases. As DNA, the CDR3 is TGTGCCAGTACGGGGGGACACTCAAATGAAAAACTGTTTTTT. This sequence encodes CASTGGHSNEKLFF.

The chain uses TRBV7-8 and TRBJ2-5; 8 bases fit TRBD2. Germline V lookup: CDR1 SGHVS, CDR2 FQNEAQ. The CDR3 runs to 14 residues. J gave up 5 bases and V 10 bases, and 12 bases lay outside the gene matches. The CDR3 spells CATALGTRLETQYF. Here the CDR3 DNA reads TGTGCCACCGCCTTGGGGACTAGGCTTGAGACCCAGTACTTC. The full variable domain, its missing parts supplied by reference TRBV7-8 and TRBJ2-5, is GAGVSQSPRYKVAKRGQDVALRCDPISGHVSLFWYQQALGQGPEFLTYFQNEAQLDKSGLPSDRFFAERPEGSVSTLKIQRTQQEDSAVYLCATALGTRLETQYFGPGTRLLVL.

V and J are TRBV6-6 and TRBJ1-1; TRBD1 matches at 7 bases. Germline V gene sequence: CDR1 MNHNY, CDR2 SVGAGI (reference sequence). The V segment lost 2 bases and the J segment 4 bases; nucleotides outside the gene matches: 10. CDR3 length equals 16 residues. The CDR3: CASSYPLGGRPTEAFF. The CDR3 nucleotides read TGTGCCAGCAGTTACCCCCTAGGGGGCCGACCCACTGAAGCTTTCTTT.

By share, this clone ranks as medium-sized. The rearrangement joins TRBV19 to TRBJ1-6; D is unclear. This CDR3 is 17 amino acids long. The V and J ends lost 1 base and 7 bases respectively, with 17 bases between them. The germline gives CDR1 LNHDA, CDR2 SQIVND (reference sequence). CDR3: CASSIVAQPSRNSPLHF. The CDR3 DNA follows: TGTGCCAGTAGTATAGTTGCACAACCCTCACGAAATTCACCCCTCCACTTT.

V and J are TRBV6-2 or TRBV6-3 and TRBJ2-2; 9 bases align to TRBD1. With 5 bases clipped from V and 6 bases from J, the junction kept 7 bases outside the gene matches. Germline assignment: CDR1 MNHEY and CDR2 SVGEGT. The CDR3 contains 15 residues. The DNA for the CDR3 is TGTGCCAGCAGTCAGGGACAGGGTACCTCCGGGGAGCTGTTTTTT. It specifies CASSQGQGTSGELFF.

The CDR3 DNA follows: TGTGCCAGCAGCCTACCGGGACAGGGAGGAGAGACCCAGTACTTC. This gives the protein CASSLPGQGGETQYF. The rearrangement joins TRBV14 to TRBJ2-5; 9 bases fit TRBD1. Germline V gene sequence: CDR1 SGHDN, CDR2 FVKESK. J gave up 4 bases and V 4 bases, and 7 bases lay outside the gene matches. CDR3 length: 15 amino acids.

The genes are TRBV7-2 and TRBJ1-1, with TRBD1 matching 7 bases. J lost 6 bases, V lost 5 bases, and 12 bases had no gene match. The V gene's germline CDR1 is SGHTA and CDR2 FQGNSA. The CDR3 is 15 residues long. CDR3 sequence reads: CASSPRENTGAEAFF. DNA of the CDR3: TGTGCCAGCAGCCCGCGAGAAAACACAGGGGCTGAAGCTTTCTTT.

V and J are TRBV3-1 (or the pseudogene TRBV3-2) and TRBJ2-5; 9 nucleotides agree with TRBD2. Germline lookup yields CDR1 LGHDT and CDR2 YNNKEL (reference sequence). The CDR3 has 13 amino acids. The V gene end was trimmed by 5 bases and the J gene end by 4 bases; junction bases not matched to a gene: 2. CDR3 DNA: TGTGCCAGCAGCTCGGGACTAGCAGAGACCCAGTACTTC. This encodes CASSSGLAETQYF.